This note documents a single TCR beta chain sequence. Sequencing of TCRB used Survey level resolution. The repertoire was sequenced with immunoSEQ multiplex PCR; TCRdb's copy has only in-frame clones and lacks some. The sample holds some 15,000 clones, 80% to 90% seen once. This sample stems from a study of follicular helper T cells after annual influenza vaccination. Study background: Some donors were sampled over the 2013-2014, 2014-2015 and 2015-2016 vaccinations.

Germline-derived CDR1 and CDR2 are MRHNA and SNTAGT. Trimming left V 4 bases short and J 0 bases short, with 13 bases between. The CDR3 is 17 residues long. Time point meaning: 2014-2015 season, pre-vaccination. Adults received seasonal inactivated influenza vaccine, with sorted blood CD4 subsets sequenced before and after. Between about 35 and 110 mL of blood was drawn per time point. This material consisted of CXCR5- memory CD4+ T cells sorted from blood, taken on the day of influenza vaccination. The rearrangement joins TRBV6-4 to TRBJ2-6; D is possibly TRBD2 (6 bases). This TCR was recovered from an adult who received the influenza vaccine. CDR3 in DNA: TGTGCCAGCAGTGCGGGGGTGGTTCTCTCTGGGGCCAACGTCCTGACTTTC. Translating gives CASSAGVVLSGANVLTF.